In this sample, the clone carrying this TCR beta chain turned up a few times. Its target is unknown. These data originate in a study of Graves' ophthalmopathy and Graves' hyperthyroidism. Study-wide points: Progression of ophthalmopathy was predicted by the model with about 67% sensitivity and 72.22% specificity. Among thyroid clonotypes expanded above 0.001 frequency, most also appeared in blood.

Amplifying from RNA transcripts, the study obtained TCR beta CDR3 regions. HTBI primers primed a first-round RT-PCR, and a second-round multiplex PCR followed. A single record per CDR3 protein comes from TCRdb applying MiXCR to the multiplex PCR reads. This sample has about 660,000 distinct CDR3 sequences, with about two fifths found just once. Presentation of ophthalmopathy in the donors involved moderate-to-severe activity, CAS ≥3, NOSPECS ≥4 and a duration under 3 months. This TCR derives from an adult man with Graves' ophthalmopathy. The sample taken for sequencing was peripheral blood.

The CDR3, as DNA: TGTGCCAGCAGCCAAGGACCCTACTCCTACGAGCAGTACTTC. It encodes CASSQGPYSYEQYF. The chain is built from TRBV12-3 or TRBV12-4 and TRBJ2-7, with D hard to call. This CDR3 has 14 residues. Trimming cost V 6 bases and J 0 bases, with 12 bases left between them.